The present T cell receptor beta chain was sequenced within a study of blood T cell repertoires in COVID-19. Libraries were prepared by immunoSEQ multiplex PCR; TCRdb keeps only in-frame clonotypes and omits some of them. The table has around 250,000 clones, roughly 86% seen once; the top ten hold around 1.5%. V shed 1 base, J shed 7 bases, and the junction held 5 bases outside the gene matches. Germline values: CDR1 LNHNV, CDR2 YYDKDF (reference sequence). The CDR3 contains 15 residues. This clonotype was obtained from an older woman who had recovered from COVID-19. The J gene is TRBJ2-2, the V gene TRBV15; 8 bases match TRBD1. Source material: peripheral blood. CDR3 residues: CATSRGTGYYGELFF. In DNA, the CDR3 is TGTGCCACCAGCAGAGGGACAGGGTATTACGGGGAGCTGTTTTTT.